A selection of T cell receptor beta chains follows, all from one sample in a study of pediatric ulcerative colitis. Libraries were prepared by immunoSEQ multiplex PCR; TCRdb keeps only in-frame clonotypes and omits some of them. The sample lists tens of thousands of clones, approximately 87% occurring once. Sequencing was carried out using blood. These receptors all come from a boy aged 10-17 years with severe ulcerative colitis. Each CDR3 is given with its conserved first and last residue. Fields, in order: V gene, CDR3 length, clone size, J gene, D gene, CDR3 DNA, CDR3 protein. The D gene is left open where the match is weak. For some rows the clone size is stated as once, few or many, or as a class when expanded; others skip it.

v_gene: TRBV4-1; len: 16; abundance: .; j_gene: TRBJ2-7; d_gene: .; CDR3nt: TGCGCCAGCAGCCAGGTCACTAGCCGGGTTTTGGACGAGCAGTACTTC; CDR3aa: CASSQVTSRVLDEQYF
v_gene: TRBV13; len: 16; abundance: .; j_gene: TRBJ2-5; d_gene: .; CDR3nt: TGTGCCAGCAGCTCCGACGGGGAGAGGGGAAAGGAGACCCAGTACTTC; CDR3aa: CASSSDGERGKETQYF
v_gene: TRBV21-1; len: 16; abundance: .; j_gene: TRBJ2-7; d_gene: .; CDR3nt: TGTGCCAGCAGCAAAGCTAGCGGGACAGCCTCCTACGAGCAGTACTTC; CDR3aa: CASSKASGTASYEQYF
v_gene: TRBV30; len: 18; abundance: few; j_gene: TRBJ2-7; d_gene: TRBD2; CDR3nt: TGTGCCTGGAGTGTACGATTAGCGGGAGGACTTTTTCCCTCCGAGCAGTACTTC; CDR3aa: CAWSVRLAGGLFPSEQYF
v_gene: TRBV7-3; len: 18; abundance: .; j_gene: TRBJ2-1; d_gene: TRBD2; CDR3nt: TGTGCCAGCAGCCTGAATTCTCGGACTAGCGGTGCCTACAATGAGCAGTTCTTC; CDR3aa: CASSLNSRTSGAYNEQFF
v_gene: TRBV10-3; len: 13; abundance: .; j_gene: TRBJ1-1; d_gene: .; CDR3nt: TGTGCCACCGCGGGGATTTTGAACACTGAAGCTTTCTTT; CDR3aa: CATAGILNTEAFF
v_gene: TRBV4-1; len: 20; abundance: .; j_gene: TRBJ2-1; d_gene: TRBD2; CDR3nt: TGCGCCAGCAGCCACACCGGGACTAGCGGGAGGGCCGGCTCCTACAATGAGCAGTTCTTC; CDR3aa: CASSHTGTSGRAGSYNEQFF
v_gene: TRBV4-1; len: 17; abundance: .; j_gene: TRBJ2-2; d_gene: TRBD2; CDR3nt: TGCGCCAGCAGCCATCTCACGGGAGGAGGTGACACCGGGGAGCTGTTTTTT; CDR3aa: CASSHLTGGGDTGELFF
v_gene: TRBV21-1; len: 21; abundance: .; j_gene: TRBJ1-4; d_gene: .; CDR3nt: TGTGCCAGCAGCAACGGTGCTTATCCTGGTCAGGGACAGAGAACTAATGAAAAACTGTTTTTT; CDR3aa: CASSNGAYPGQGQRTNEKLFF
v_gene: TRBV9; len: 13; abundance: .; j_gene: TRBJ2-7; d_gene: .; CDR3nt: TGTGCCAGCAGCCGGAGAACCTCCTACGAGCAGTACTTC; CDR3aa: CASSRRTSYEQYF
v_gene: TRBV21-1; len: 15; abundance: .; j_gene: TRBJ1-1; d_gene: .; CDR3nt: TGTGCCAGCAGCATTCAGTTGGGGGGAGAGACTGAAGCTTTCTTT; CDR3aa: CASSIQLGGETEAFF
v_gene: TRBV2; len: 15; abundance: .; j_gene: TRBJ2-1; d_gene: .; CDR3nt: TGTGCCAGCAGTGAAATGGCCGGCTCCTACAATGAGCAGTTCTTC; CDR3aa: CASSEMAGSYNEQFF
v_gene: TRBV11-2; len: 16; abundance: .; j_gene: TRBJ2-7; d_gene: TRBD2; CDR3nt: TGTGCCAGCAGCCCAGGGACTAGCGGGAGTCGGGACGAGCAGTACTTC; CDR3aa: CASSPGTSGSRDEQYF
v_gene: TRBV7-9; len: 14; abundance: .; j_gene: TRBJ2-7; d_gene: .; CDR3nt: TGTGCCAGCAGCTACCTAGCCAGCGGACGGGAGCAGTACTTC; CDR3aa: CASSYLASGREQYF
v_gene: TRBV6-4; len: 13; abundance: once; j_gene: TRBJ2-1; d_gene: .; CDR3nt: TGTGCCAGCAGTGACGGCGGCTTCAATGAGCAGTTCTTC; CDR3aa: CASSDGGFNEQFF
v_gene: TRBV6-5; len: 13; abundance: .; j_gene: TRBJ2-7; d_gene: .; CDR3nt: TGTGCCAGCAGTTACTCTTCCGACTACGAGCAGTACTTC; CDR3aa: CASSYSSDYEQYF
v_gene: TRBV15; len: 15; abundance: .; j_gene: TRBJ2-3; d_gene: TRBD2; CDR3nt: TGTGCCACCAGCAGGAATAGCGGGAAAGTGGATACGCAGTATTTT; CDR3aa: CATSRNSGKVDTQYF
v_gene: TRBV23-1; len: 14; abundance: .; j_gene: TRBJ2-4; d_gene: .; CDR3nt: TGCGCCAGCAGTATTCAATTAGCCAAAAACATTCAGTACTTC; CDR3aa: CASSIQLAKNIQYF
v_gene: TRBV19; len: 13; abundance: .; j_gene: TRBJ2-1; d_gene: TRBD2; CDR3nt: TGTGCCTCAAGGACTAGCGGGAGGCATGAGCAGTTCTTC; CDR3aa: CASRTSGRHEQFF
v_gene: TRBV27; len: 14; abundance: .; j_gene: TRBJ2-7; d_gene: .; CDR3nt: TGTGCCAGCAGTTTATACCCGAGGACCTACGAGCAGTACTTC; CDR3aa: CASSLYPRTYEQYF
v_gene: TRBV7-2; len: 16; abundance: .; j_gene: TRBJ2-2; d_gene: .; CDR3nt: TGTGCCAGCAGCTTAGGACCGTACTCATCCACCGGGGAGCTGTTTTTT; CDR3aa: CASSLGPYSSTGELFF
v_gene: TRBV30; len: 15; abundance: .; j_gene: TRBJ2-5; d_gene: TRBD2; CDR3nt: TGTGCCTGGGCCTTACTAGCGGGAGTGAGGGAGACCCAGTACTTC; CDR3aa: CAWALLAGVRETQYF
v_gene: TRBV5-8; len: 14; abundance: .; j_gene: TRBJ1-2; d_gene: .; CDR3nt: TGTGCCAGCAGCCCCGCGAACTCTTTATATGGCTACACCTTC; CDR3aa: CASSPANSLYGYTF